This T cell receptor (beta chain) was found in a study of T cells after yellow fever vaccination. Via MiXCR, TCRdb re-called the 5' RACE reads, giving one row per CDR3 protein. The sample lists fewer than 350,000 distinct CDR3 sequences; 3% to 4.5% were seen once. About this clonotype: Its antigen is as yet unknown.

Study-wide findings and caveats: Booster sampling recovered most clones from primary vaccination (around 96% CD4, around 90% CD8). Weaker in magnitude, the secondary response showed a faster peak on day 5 versus 15.

V lost 6 bases and J lost 7, with 19 bases in between. CDR1 MNHEY and CDR2 SVGEGT come from the germline V gene. The CDR3 is 16 residues long. This TCR derives from a man between 18 and 35 years old who received the YFV17D yellow fever vaccine. The chain combines TRBV6-2 or TRBV6-3 with TRBJ1-6; D perhaps matches TRBD1 (6 bases). Sequencing used PBMCs, obtained on the day of the yellow fever booster vaccination. CDR3 nucleotides: TGTGCCAGCAGCACGACAGGACTTGGTTGGAATTCACCCCTCCACTTT. Encoded protein: CASSTTGLGWNSPLHF.